These 28 T cell receptor beta chains were all obtained from the same sample, sequenced in a study of T cell clones after liver transplantation. The method was immunoSEQ multiplex PCR; TCRdb's version includes in-frame clones alone and lacks a portion of them. The profile shows 60,000 or so clones, 60% to 80% of them singletons. The material sequenced was CD4+ T cells from blood, taken before liver transplant. These TCRs come from a human donor who received a liver transplant.

The genes are TRBV7-9 and TRBJ2-4; D gene ambiguous. Germline loops: CDR1 SEHNR, CDR2 FQNEAQ (reference sequence). The CDR3 consists of 17 residues. Trimming took off 5 bases at V and 0 bases at J, with 17 bases between the two ends. The CDR3 spells CASSPVGRSLAKNIQYF. For the CDR3, the DNA is TGTGCCAGCAGCCCGGTGGGCAGATCCCTAGCCAAAAACATTCAGTACTTC.

The chain employs TRBV6-5 and TRBJ1-2; 7 positions match TRBD1. With V trimmed by 8 bases and J by 2 bases, 11 bases remained unmatched. Germline values: CDR1 MNHEY, CDR2 SVGAGI. This CDR3 contains 15 residues. CDR3 amino acids: CASLRQGTGNYGYTF. The CDR3 DNA reads TGTGCCAGCCTTCGACAGGGCACTGGGAACTATGGCTACACCTTC.

The CDR3 bases are TGTGCCAGTAGTGGGGCGGATTTAGAGACCCAGTACTTC. Amino acid sequence: CASSGADLETQYF. The gene calls are TRBV19 and TRBJ2-5, with TRBD1 as a possible D gene (5 bases). CDR1 LNHDA and CDR2 SQIVND come from the germline V gene (reference sequence). Trimming stripped 5 bases from V and 4 bases from J, with 11 bases between. This CDR3 comprises 13 residues.

The gene calls are TRBV4-2 and TRBJ2-2; 7 bases fit TRBD1. CDR3 size: 15 residues. The V gene end was trimmed by 1 base and the J gene end by 5 bases; junction bases not matched to a gene: 4. The germline CDR1 and CDR2 sequences are LGHNA and YNFKEQ. The CDR3 nucleotides read TGTGCCAGCAGCCAAGGGGCAGGGGGAACCGGGGAGCTGTTTTTT. It yields the protein CASSQGAGGTGELFF.

The V and J genes are TRBV7-8 and TRBJ1-4, with 7 positions matching TRBD1. Losses at the gene ends were 5 bases for V and 8 bases for J; bases not matched to a gene: 11. Germline loops: CDR1 SGHVS, CDR2 FQNEAQ. CDR3 length: 15 residues. CDR3 in DNA: TGTGCCAGCAGCCCCAGGACAGGACGGGGGGAAAAACTGTTTTTT. Translating it yields CASSPRTGRGEKLFF.

This chain links TRBV4-2 with TRBJ1-3, with TRBD1 as a possible D gene (5 bases). Trimming left V 5 bases short and J 2 bases short, with 10 bases between. From germline, CDR1 is LGHNA and CDR2 YNFKEQ. The CDR3 spans 14 residues. DNA of the CDR3: TGTGCCAGCAGCGACAGACACCCTGGAAACACCATATATTTT. As protein: CASSDRHPGNTIYF.

This clone was observed a few times. The same CDR3 can be traced to other DNA sequences in this sample. The chain employs TRBV5-4 and TRBJ2-7, with 7 bases identical to TRBD1. Trimming removed 4 bases from V and 1 base from J; junction bases left unmatched: 2. Germline CDR1 is SGHNT and CDR2 is YYREEE (reference sequence). The CDR3 totals 13 residues. DNA of the CDR3: TGTGCCAGCAGCCCGGGACAGTCCTACGAGCAGTACTTC. Its protein is CASSPGQSYEQYF.

J is TRBJ1-6 and V is TRBV19, with TRBD1 as a possible D gene (5 bases). Germline V gene sequence: CDR1 LNHDA, CDR2 SQIVND (reference sequence). Trimming removed 4 bases at V and 7 bases at J, with 17 bases between. The CDR3 spans 16 residues. CDR3 in amino acids: CASSSSMGRQNSPLHF. The CDR3 region has the DNA TGTGCCAGTAGTAGCAGCATGGGGCGGCAGAATTCACCCCTCCACTTT.

This CDR3 is CASSLPGTNSPLHF. The DNA of the CDR3 is TGTGCCAGCAGCCTCCCGGGTACGAATTCACCCCTCCACTTT. The V gene is TRBV11-2, the J gene TRBJ1-6; no firm D call. CDR1 is SGHAT and CDR2 is FQNNGV in the germline V gene. CDR3 size: 14 residues. Trimming left V 5 bases short and J 7 bases short, with 12 bases between.

The V and J genes are TRBV30 and TRBJ1-6; TRBD1 agrees at 7 bases. The germline V gene has CDR1 GTSNPN and CDR2 SVGIG (reference sequence). Trimming cost V 4 bases and J 8 bases; bases outside gene matches: 8. This CDR3 spans 14 amino acids. The CDR3 bases are TGTGCCTGGATTTACAGGGGTTCTTATTCACCCCTCCACTTT. Its translation is CAWIYRGSYSPLHF.

The chain recombines TRBV6-4 with TRBJ1-1, with 7 nucleotides matching TRBD1. CDR1 is MRHNA, CDR2 SNTAGT, per germline. CDR3 size: 13 residues. The junction had 2 bases not matched to a gene; V was cut back by 6 bases and J by 1 base. In nucleotides, the CDR3 is TGTGCCAGCAGAGGACAGGCGAACACTGAAGCTTTCTTT. This translates into CASRGQANTEAFF.

Points on this clone: The junction shows a germline mismatch at one end, possibly a read error. The rearrangement uses TRBV7-7 and TRBJ2-2, with TRBD2 matching over 10 bases. Germline V gene sequence: CDR1 SSHAT, CDR2 FNYEAQ (reference sequence). The CDR3 is 15 amino acids. The CDR3 DNA reads as TGTGCTAGCAGCTTAGCAGCGGGGGGGACCGGGGAGCTGTTTTTT. Its translation: CASSLAAGGTGELFF. Filled out from reference TRBV7-7 and TRBJ2-2, the complete variable domain reads GAGVSQSPRYKVTKRGQDVTLRCDPISSHATLYWYQQALGQGPEFLTYFNYEAQPDKSGLPSDRFSAERPEGSISTLTIQRTEQRDSAMYRCASSLAAGGTGELFFGEGSRLTVL.

This chain's CDR3 is CASSPADRDGIEQFF. DNA of the CDR3: TGTGCCAGCAGCCCAGCGGACAGGGACGGGATTGAGCAGTTCTTC. This chain links TRBV28 with TRBJ2-1; 8 bases line up with TRBD1. J was trimmed by 9 bases and V by 6 bases; bases with no gene match: 13. The CDR3 has 15 residues. Per germline, CDR1 MDHEN and CDR2 SYDVKM. The variable domain in full, completed from reference TRBV28 and TRBJ2-1, reads DVKVTQSSRYLVKRTGEKVFLECVQDMDHENMFWYRQDPGLGLRLIYFSYDVKMKEKGDIPEGYSVSREKKERFSLILESASTNQTSMYLCASSPADRDGIEQFFGPGTRLTVL.

V is TRBV29-1 and J is TRBJ1-2, with D unresolved. Germline-derived CDR1 and CDR2 are SQVTM and ANQGSEA. This CDR3 is 13 amino acids long. Deletions cut 0 bases from V and 4 bases from J, with 9 bases between. For the CDR3, the DNA is TGCAGCGTTGAAGATTTTGCGTCCTATGGCTACACCTTC. This translates into CSVEDFASYGYTF.

This clone was seen once. V is TRBV25-1 and J is TRBJ2-7; weak D call: TRBD2 (6 bases). Trimming cost V 3 bases and J 0 bases, with 18 bases left between them. In germline, CDR1 is MGHDK, CDR2 SYGVNS. CDR3 length: 17 residues. The CDR3 reads CASSDSGAGHNSYEQYF. In nucleotides, the CDR3 is TGTGCCAGCAGTGACTCGGGTGCGGGGCATAACTCCTACGAGCAGTACTTC.

The rearrangement joins TRBV5-1 to TRBJ2-3; TRBD1 aligns across 8 bases. V dropped 4 bases and J dropped 5; count of bases not matched to a gene: 12. The CDR3 totals 16 residues. Germline loops: CDR1 SGHRS, CDR2 YFSETQ. The CDR3 region is CASSKSTGAQRDTQYF. The DNA of the CDR3 is TGCGCCAGCAGCAAATCGACAGGGGCTCAAAGAGATACGCAGTATTTT.

The chain couples TRBV7-6 to TRBJ1-3; D unresolved. Germline CDR1 is SGHVS and CDR2 is FNYEAQ. Trimming removed 3 bases at V and 0 bases at J, with 9 bases between. This CDR3 spans 15 amino acids. The CDR3: CASSLEDSSGNTIYF. The CDR3 DNA follows: TGTGCCAGCAGCTTGGAGGACTCCTCTGGAAACACCATATATTTT.

The chain links TRBV7-2 to TRBJ2-1; 9 positions match TRBD2. V was clipped by 5 bases and J by 10 bases; unmatched bases: 12. This CDR3 comprises 15 residues. The germline V gene encodes CDR1 SGHTA and CDR2 FQGNSA. The CDR3 DNA follows: TGTGCCAGCAGCCCGAGGGGAAGCGGGGGGAGGGAGCAGTTCTTC. It specifies CASSPRGSGGREQFF.

This clone was found a few times. This same CDR3 is encoded by further DNA sequences in the sample. J is TRBJ1-5 and V is TRBV27, with 7 bases that match TRBD1. V lost 6 bases to trimming and J lost 0 bases; unmatched junction nucleotides: 5. The length of the CDR3 is 15 residues. The germline V gene has CDR1 MNHEY and CDR2 SMNVEV (reference sequence). The CDR3 loop reads CASREGQISNQPQHF. As DNA, the CDR3 is TGTGCCAGCAGGGAGGGACAGATTAGCAATCAGCCCCAGCATTTT.

In this sample, this clone turned up once. The chain recombines TRBV6-1 with TRBJ2-7, with D unclear. The CDR3 runs 13 residues. V was trimmed by 4 bases and J by 3 bases, leaving 10 bases between them. CDR1 and CDR2 (germline): MNHNS, SASEGT. CDR3 in amino acids: CASSVGSHYEQYF. The CDR3, as DNA: TGTGCCAGCAGTGTGGGCAGTCACTACGAGCAGTACTTC.

The chain uses TRBV6-5 and TRBJ2-7; possible D gene TRBD1, 6 bases. The CDR3 runs 13 residues. CDR1 and CDR2 (germline): MNHEY, SVGAGI. Trimming cost V 0 bases and J 6 bases, with 9 bases left between them. CDR3 protein: CASSYSRGGEQYF. The CDR3 DNA follows: TGTGCCAGCAGTTACTCGAGAGGGGGCGAGCAGTACTTC.

This clone was seen at least ten times. V usage is TRBV5-1 and J usage is TRBJ2-2; TRBD1 might be the D (6 bases). CDR3 length: 14 residues. Trimming removed 1 base from V and 6 bases from J, with 10 bases in between. CDR1 SGHRS and CDR2 YFSETQ come from the germline V gene. The CDR3 loop is CASSLLQGSGELFF. The CDR3 region has the DNA TGCGCCAGCAGCTTGCTACAGGGTTCCGGGGAGCTGTTTTTT.

The chain joins TRBV7-9 to TRBJ2-3; possibly TRBD2 for D (6 bases). V lost 1 base and J lost 5, with 10 bases in between. CDR3 length: 14 amino acids. Germline V gene data show CDR1 as SEHNR and CDR2 as FQNEAQ (reference sequence). DNA for the CDR3: TGTGCCAGCAGCTTAGATGCGGGGAGAGATACGCAGTATTTT. As protein: CASSLDAGRDTQYF.

V and J are TRBV5-4 and TRBJ2-3; a possible D gene is TRBD1 (5 bases). Germline lookup yields CDR1 SGHNT and CDR2 YYREEE (reference sequence). Trimming cost V 0 bases and J 0 bases, with 11 bases left between them. CDR3 size: 16 residues. Written as DNA, the CDR3 is TGTGCCAGCAGCTTGGAGGGGCGGCCAAGCACAGATACGCAGTATTTT. It encodes CASSLEGRPSTDTQYF.

CDR3 sequence reads: CASTLSVHSYNEQFF. The CDR3 DNA reads TGTGCCAGTACCCTTAGCGTTCACTCCTACAATGAGCAGTTCTTC. The V gene is TRBV19, the J gene TRBJ2-1, with D perhaps matching TRBD2 (5 bases). CDR3 length equals 15 residues. The germline V gene encodes CDR1 LNHDA and CDR2 SQIVND (reference sequence). V lost 7 bases and J lost 0, with 13 bases in between. The whole variable domain, filled in from reference TRBV19 and TRBJ2-1, reads DGGITQSPKYLFRKEGQNVTLSCEQNLNHDAMYWYRQDPGQGLRLIYYSQIVNDFQKGDIAEGYSVSREKKESFPLTVTSAQKNPTAFYLCASTLSVHSYNEQFFGPGTRLTVL.

A few counts support this clone. The gene calls are TRBV7-9 and TRBJ2-7, with TRBD2 as a possible D gene (5 bases). V lost 5 bases and J 0 bases, leaving 14 bases between the germline ends. The CDR3 is made up of 15 amino acids. Germline loops: CDR1 SEHNR, CDR2 FQNEAQ (reference sequence). The CDR3 protein is CASSQALGDSYEQYF. The DNA of the CDR3 is TGTGCCAGCAGCCAGGCCCTCGGGGACTCCTACGAGCAGTACTTC.

The chain recombines TRBV28 with TRBJ2-7, with D perhaps TRBD2 (6 bases). The ends were cut back, 8 bases at V and 3 bases at J, with 23 bases in the middle. This CDR3 is built from 16 residues. Germline CDR1 is MDHEN and CDR2 is SYDVKM. CDR3 in amino acids: CASSSDHGGAIYEQYF. The CDR3 coding sequence is TGTGCCAGCTCCTCCGACCACGGCGGGGCCATCTACGAGCAGTACTTC.

J is TRBJ2-7 and V is TRBV6-1; 8 nucleotides agree with TRBD2. The CDR3 is 14 amino acids. V shed 6 bases, J shed 6 bases, and the junction held 10 bases outside the gene matches. The germline V gene has CDR1 MNHNS and CDR2 SASEGT. In DNA form, the CDR3 reads TGTGCCAGCAGGGTCGGGGGGGGAGGGGGCGAGCAGTACTTC. It is translated as CASRVGGGGGEQYF.